This T cell receptor beta chain was sequenced for a study of radiotherapy plus CTLA-4 blockade in lung cancer (dated by TCRdb to the late 2010s). At the level of the whole study: Among the enrolled patients, about 19% had an objective response, and about 31% reached disease control. General findings and caveats noted by the study authors: Early dynamic changes in blood T cell clones, together with increased serum interferon-beta after radiation, were reported as the strongest predictors of response. After treatment with radiotherapy and ipilimumab, TCR clones that came from tumors expanded in the peripheral blood.

Library creation used the immunoSEQ multiplex PCR assay. As stored in TCRdb, this immuneACCESS dataset retains in-frame rearrangements with V and J assigned. A fraction of the clones does not appear; measured against another copy, unresolved V genes explain less than half of the discrepancy, and the remainder lacks a known reason. The sample table lists around 86,000 clones, roughly 80% of them with a count of one. The ten top clones hold roughly 0.8% of the sample. Focal radiation therapy combined with CTLA-4 blockade (ipilimumab) was tested in patients with chemo-refractory metastatic non-small-cell lung cancer. This clone came up a few times. This receptor's antigen is unknown. Nothing much larger sits one base from this clone, and base qualities are not available. CDR1 and CDR2 are read off the germline V gene as MDHEN and SYDVKM. V lost 9 bases and J lost 6 bases, and the count of bases not matched to a germline gene is 6. The CDR3 holds 12 amino acids from the cysteine to the phenylalanine. Just the 36-base CDR3 DNA is kept, in frame starting at base 1.

The chain uses TRBV28 and TRBJ2-7, and 9 junction bases match TRBD1. The sequencing used peripheral blood, collected from a patient treated with radiotherapy plus ipilimumab. The source of this sequence is a human donor with non-small cell lung cancer who had stable disease on radiotherapy plus ipilimumab. CDR3 reads: CASRTGALEQYF. The DNA sequence is given as TGTGCCAGTCGGACAGGGGCCCTCGAGCAGTACTTC.